This T cell receptor (beta chain) appears in the sequencing data of a study of a mutant IDH1 vaccine in newly diagnosed glioma. Study-wide background: Following radiotherapy alone, or alongside temozolomide cycles, vaccination was started after an interval of 4-6 weeks. Mean patient age was around 40 years; around 60% were male and about 40% female. Patients' prior therapy spanned radiotherapy, temozolomide, or both; most underwent both.

The CDR3 extends over 14 amino acids. V was shortened by 5 bases and J by 0 bases, with 8 bases between the two germline ends. Per the germline V gene, CDR1 is MDHEN and CDR2 is SYDVKM. Time point in this sample: week 35, safety follow-up. The content of each vaccine dose was 300 ug of mutant IDH1 20-mer peptide, and topical imiquimod accompanied it. Newly diagnosed WHO grade 3 or 4 IDH1-mutant, ATRX-lost astrocytomas were identified in the donors. As for this clone: Its matching antigen is unknown.

Some clones are missing from TCRdb's copy, which holds only in-frame ones; the method was immunoSEQ multiplex PCR. The table shows fewer than 70,000 clones, with around 87% occurring only once. The genes are TRBV28 and TRBJ1-3; D is unresolved. This sequence originates from a young man with glioma. The starting material was PBMCs, obtained from a glioma patient whose treatment included an IDH1 peptide vaccine. The chain's CDR3 is CASSTHLSGNTIYF. CDR3 bases: TGTGCCAGCAGTACACACCTCTCTGGAAACACCATATATTTT.